This TCR beta chain was documented in a study of shared clonotypes between healthy human individuals. Overall study results and limits: Several donors shared 4.5% to 6.5% of their naive CD4 clonotypes.

Details on this clone: Its antigen remains unknown.

The investigators split CD4+ cells into a CD45RA+ naive subset and a CD45RA-negative memory subset. The protocol was immunoSEQ multiplex PCR, while the TCRdb copy is restricted to in-frame clones and leaves out a portion. Of some 500,000 clones in the sample, approximately 94% were seen once. The CDR3 is 16 residues long. With 0 bases clipped from V and 0 bases from J, the junction kept 3 bases outside the gene matches. From germline, CDR1 is SGDLS and CDR2 YYNGEE. The rearrangement uses TRBV9 and TRBJ2-5, with 9 bases that match TRBD2. The sample consisted of naive CD4+ T cells sorted from blood. As for subset: CD45RA+ positively selected. The receptor comes from a woman in her 30s in good health. The CDR3 protein is CASSVGLAGYQETQYF. The CDR3 DNA follows: TGTGCCAGCAGCGTAGGCCTAGCGGGGTACCAAGAGACCCAGTACTTC.